The following is a TCR beta chain sequence with its context. Its antigen remains unidentified. Primers: 60 Vbeta forward and 13 Jbeta reverse. Assay used: immunoSEQ multiplex PCR; TCRdb lists only in-frame clones, some missing. Of 95,000 to 150,000 clones in the sample, 66% were seen once. This entry is derived from a study of cytomegalovirus exposure and HLA in healthy donors. Study-wide results and caveats: In an earlier analysis, productive rearrangement rates for most beta V segments clustered near 87% or 30%.

The germline V gene encodes CDR1 MNHNY and CDR2 SVGAGI (reference sequence). This CDR3 is built from 13 residues. V shed 2 bases and J shed 1 base, with 5 bases lying between them. The donors gave bone marrow, and they were healthy. Input material: PBMCs. The sequence was obtained from a man aged 18-30 years in good health and CMV-seronegative. V usage is TRBV6-6 and J usage is TRBJ1-1; no firm D call. CDR3 DNA sequence: TGTGCCAGCAGTTACCTCGGGAACACTGAAGCTTTCTTT. Encoded protein: CASSYLGNTEAFF.